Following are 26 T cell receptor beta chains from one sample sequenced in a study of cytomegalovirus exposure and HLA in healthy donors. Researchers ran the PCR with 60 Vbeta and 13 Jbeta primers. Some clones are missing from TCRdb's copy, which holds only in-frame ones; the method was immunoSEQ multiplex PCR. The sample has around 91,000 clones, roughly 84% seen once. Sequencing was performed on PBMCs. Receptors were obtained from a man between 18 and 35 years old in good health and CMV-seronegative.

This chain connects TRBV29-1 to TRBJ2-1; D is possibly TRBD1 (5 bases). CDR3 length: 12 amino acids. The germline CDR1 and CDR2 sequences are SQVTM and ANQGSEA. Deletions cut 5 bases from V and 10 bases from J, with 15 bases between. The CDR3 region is CSVLRTTVEQFF. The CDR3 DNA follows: TGCAGCGTTCTCCGGACGACAGTAGAGCAGTTCTTC.

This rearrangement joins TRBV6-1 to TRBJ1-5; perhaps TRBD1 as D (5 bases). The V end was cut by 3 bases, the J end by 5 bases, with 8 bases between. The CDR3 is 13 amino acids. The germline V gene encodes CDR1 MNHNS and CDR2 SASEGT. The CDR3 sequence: CASSDRQYQPQHF. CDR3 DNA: TGTGCCAGCAGTGATCGACAGTATCAGCCCCAGCATTTT.

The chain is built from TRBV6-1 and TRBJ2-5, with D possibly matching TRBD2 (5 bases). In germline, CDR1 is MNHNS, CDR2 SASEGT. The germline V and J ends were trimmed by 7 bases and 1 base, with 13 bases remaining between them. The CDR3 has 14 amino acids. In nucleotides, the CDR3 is TGTGCCAGCATCCCTGCGGGCTTCCAAGAGACCCAGTACTTC. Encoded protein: CASIPAGFQETQYF.

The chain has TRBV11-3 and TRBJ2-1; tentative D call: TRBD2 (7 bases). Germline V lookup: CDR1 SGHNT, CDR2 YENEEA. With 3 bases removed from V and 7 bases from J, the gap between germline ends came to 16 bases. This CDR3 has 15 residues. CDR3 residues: CASSLGGSGGNEQFF. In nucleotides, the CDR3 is TGTGCCAGCAGCTTGGGGGGCTCCGGGGGGAATGAGCAGTTCTTC.

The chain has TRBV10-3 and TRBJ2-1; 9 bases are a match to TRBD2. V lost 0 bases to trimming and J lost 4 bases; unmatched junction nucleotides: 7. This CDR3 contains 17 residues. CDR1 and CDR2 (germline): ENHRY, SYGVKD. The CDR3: CAISESAAGGLYNEQFF. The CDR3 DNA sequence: TGTGCCATCAGTGAGTCGGCAGCGGGAGGCTTATACAATGAGCAGTTCTTC.

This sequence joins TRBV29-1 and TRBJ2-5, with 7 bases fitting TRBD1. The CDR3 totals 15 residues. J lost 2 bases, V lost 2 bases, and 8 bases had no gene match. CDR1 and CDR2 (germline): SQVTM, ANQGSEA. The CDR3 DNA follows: TGCAGCGTTGAAAGGAATACGGGACAGCAAGAGACCCAGTACTTC. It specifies CSVERNTGQQETQYF.

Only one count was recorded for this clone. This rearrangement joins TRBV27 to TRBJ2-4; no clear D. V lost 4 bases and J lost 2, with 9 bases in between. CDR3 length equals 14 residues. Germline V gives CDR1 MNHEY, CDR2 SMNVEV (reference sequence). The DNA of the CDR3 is TGTGCCAGCAGTTCCTGGCGGACCAAAAACATTCAGTACTTC. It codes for CASSSWRTKNIQYF.

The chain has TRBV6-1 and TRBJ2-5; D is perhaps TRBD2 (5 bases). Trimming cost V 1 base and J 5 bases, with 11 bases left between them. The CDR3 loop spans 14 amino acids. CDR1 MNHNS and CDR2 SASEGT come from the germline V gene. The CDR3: CASSEGTSSETQYF. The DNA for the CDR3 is TGTGCCAGCAGTGAAGGAACCTCTAGCGAGACCCAGTACTTC.

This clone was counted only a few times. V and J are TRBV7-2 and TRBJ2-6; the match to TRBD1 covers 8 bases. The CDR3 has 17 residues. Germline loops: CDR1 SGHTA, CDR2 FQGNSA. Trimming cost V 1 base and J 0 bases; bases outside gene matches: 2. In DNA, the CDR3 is TGTGCCAGCAGCTTAGTCGGGACAGGCTCTGGGGCCAACGTCCTGACTTTC. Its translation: CASSLVGTGSGANVLTF.

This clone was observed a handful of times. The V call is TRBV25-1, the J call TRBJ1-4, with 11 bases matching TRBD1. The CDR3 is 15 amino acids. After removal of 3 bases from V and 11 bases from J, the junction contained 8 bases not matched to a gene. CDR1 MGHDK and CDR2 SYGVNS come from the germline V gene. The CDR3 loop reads CASSDRDRGIGKLFF. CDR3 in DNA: TGTGCCAGCAGTGATAGGGACAGGGGGATCGGGAAACTGTTTTTT.

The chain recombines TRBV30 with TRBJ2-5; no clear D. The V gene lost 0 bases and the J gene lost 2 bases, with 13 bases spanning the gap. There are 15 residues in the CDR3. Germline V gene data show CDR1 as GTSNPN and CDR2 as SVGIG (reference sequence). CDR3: CAWSVNDQIQETQYF. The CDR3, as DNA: TGTGCCTGGAGTGTAAATGATCAGATACAAGAGACCCAGTACTTC.

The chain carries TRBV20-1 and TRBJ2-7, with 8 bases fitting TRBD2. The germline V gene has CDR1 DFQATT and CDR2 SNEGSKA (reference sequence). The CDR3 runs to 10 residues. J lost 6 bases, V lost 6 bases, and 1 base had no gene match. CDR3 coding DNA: TGCAGTGCCGGGAGGGTCGAGCAGTACTTC. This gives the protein CSAGRVEQYF.

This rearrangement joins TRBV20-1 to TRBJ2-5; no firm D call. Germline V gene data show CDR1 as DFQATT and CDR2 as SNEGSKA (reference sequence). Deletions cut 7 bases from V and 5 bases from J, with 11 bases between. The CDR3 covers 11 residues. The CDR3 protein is CSVQVSETQYF. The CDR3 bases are TGCAGTGTCCAGGTCTCGGAGACCCAGTACTTC.

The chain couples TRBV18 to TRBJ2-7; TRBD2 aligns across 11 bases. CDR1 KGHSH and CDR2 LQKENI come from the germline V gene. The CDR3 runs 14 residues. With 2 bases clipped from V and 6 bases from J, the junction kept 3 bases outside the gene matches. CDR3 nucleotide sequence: TGTGCCAGCTCACCAGGGACTAGCGGAGGCGAGCAGTACTTC. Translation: CASSPGTSGGEQYF.

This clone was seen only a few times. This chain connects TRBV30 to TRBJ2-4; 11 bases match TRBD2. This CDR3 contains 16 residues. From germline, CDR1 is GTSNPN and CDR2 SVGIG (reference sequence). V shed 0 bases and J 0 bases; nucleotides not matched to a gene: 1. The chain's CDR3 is CAWSVGLAGAKNIQYF. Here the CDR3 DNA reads TGTGCCTGGAGTGTAGGACTAGCGGGAGCCAAAAACATTCAGTACTTC. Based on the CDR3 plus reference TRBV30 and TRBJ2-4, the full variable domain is SQTIHQWPATLVQPVGSPLSLECTVEGTSNPNLYWYRQAAGRGLQLLFYSVGIGQISSEVPQNLSASRPQDRQFILSSKKLLLSDSGFYLCAWSVGLAGAKNIQYFGAGTRLSVL.

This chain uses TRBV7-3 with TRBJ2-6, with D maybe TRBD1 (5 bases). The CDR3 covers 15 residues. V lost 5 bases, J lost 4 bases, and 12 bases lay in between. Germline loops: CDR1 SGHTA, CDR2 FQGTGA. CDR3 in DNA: TGTGCCAGCAGCCCTGCAGGGATAGGGGCCAACGTCCTGACTTTC. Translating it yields CASSPAGIGANVLTF.

DNA for the CDR3: TGTGCCAGCAGCTTAGGGCAGGCTTTCTTTCAGTACTTC. It yields the protein CASSLGQAFFQYF. The gene calls are TRBV7-8 and TRBJ2-4, with D unclear. The V gene's germline CDR1 is SGHVS and CDR2 FQNEAQ. V lost 1 base, J lost 11 bases, and 12 bases lay in between. The CDR3 consists of 13 residues.

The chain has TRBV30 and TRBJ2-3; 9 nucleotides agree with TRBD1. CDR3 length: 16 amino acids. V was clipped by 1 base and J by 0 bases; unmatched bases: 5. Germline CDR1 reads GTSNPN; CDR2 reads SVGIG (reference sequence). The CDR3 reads CAWSAGTGTSTDTQYF. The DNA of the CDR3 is TGTGCCTGGAGTGCTGGGACAGGGACTAGCACAGATACGCAGTATTTT.

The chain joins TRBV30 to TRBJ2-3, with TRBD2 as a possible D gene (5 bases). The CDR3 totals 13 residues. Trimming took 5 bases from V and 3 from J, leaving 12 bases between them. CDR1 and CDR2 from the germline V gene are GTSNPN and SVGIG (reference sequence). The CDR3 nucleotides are TGTGCCTGGGGACTTAGCCTGACAGATACGCAGTATTTT. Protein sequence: CAWGLSLTDTQYF.

The chain's CDR3 is CASSLRGTYGYTF. The DNA of the CDR3 is TGTGCCAGCAGTTTACGGGGGACCTATGGCTACACCTTC. V is TRBV27 and J is TRBJ1-2, with D possibly being TRBD1 (5 bases). Germline assignment: CDR1 MNHEY and CDR2 SMNVEV (reference sequence). The germline V and J ends were trimmed by 2 bases and 4 bases, with 8 bases remaining between them. The CDR3 has 13 amino acids.

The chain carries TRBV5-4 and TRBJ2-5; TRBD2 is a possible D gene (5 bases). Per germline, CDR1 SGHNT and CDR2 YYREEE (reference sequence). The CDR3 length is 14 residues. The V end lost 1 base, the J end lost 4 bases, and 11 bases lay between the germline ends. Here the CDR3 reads CASSLLGVRETQYF. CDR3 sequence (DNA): TGTGCCAGCAGCTTGCTCGGGGTAAGAGAGACCCAGTACTTC.

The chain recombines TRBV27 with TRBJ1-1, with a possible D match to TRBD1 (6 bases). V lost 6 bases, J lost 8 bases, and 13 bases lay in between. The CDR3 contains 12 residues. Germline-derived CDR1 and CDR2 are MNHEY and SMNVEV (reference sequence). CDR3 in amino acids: CASSLGGAEAFF. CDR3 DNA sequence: TGTGCCAGCAGCCTAGGGGGGGCGGAAGCTTTCTTT.

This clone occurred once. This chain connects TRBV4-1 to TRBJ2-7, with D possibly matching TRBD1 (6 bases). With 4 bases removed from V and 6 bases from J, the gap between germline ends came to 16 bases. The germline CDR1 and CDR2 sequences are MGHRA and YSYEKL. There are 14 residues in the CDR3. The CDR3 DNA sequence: TGCGCCAGCAGCCCCTTAATACAGGGACGCGAGCAGTACTTC. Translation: CASSPLIQGREQYF.

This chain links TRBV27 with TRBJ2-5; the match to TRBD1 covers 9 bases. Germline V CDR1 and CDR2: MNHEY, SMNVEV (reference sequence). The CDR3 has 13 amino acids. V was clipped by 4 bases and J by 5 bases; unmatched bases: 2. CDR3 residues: CASSWDRVETQYF. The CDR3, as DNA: TGTGCCAGCAGTTGGGACAGGGTGGAGACCCAGTACTTC.

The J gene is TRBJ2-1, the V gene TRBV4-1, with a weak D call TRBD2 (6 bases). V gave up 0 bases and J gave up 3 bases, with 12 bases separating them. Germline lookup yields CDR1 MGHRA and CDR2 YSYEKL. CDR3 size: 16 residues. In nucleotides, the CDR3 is TGCGCCAGCAGCCAAGAGAGGGCGGAGGGCTACAATGAGCAGTTCTTC. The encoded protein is CASSQERAEGYNEQFF.

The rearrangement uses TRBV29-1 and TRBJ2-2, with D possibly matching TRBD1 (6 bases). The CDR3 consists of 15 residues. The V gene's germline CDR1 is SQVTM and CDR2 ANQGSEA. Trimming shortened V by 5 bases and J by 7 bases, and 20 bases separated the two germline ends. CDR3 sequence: CSVFFTGLPNGELFF. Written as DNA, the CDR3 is TGCAGCGTTTTCTTCACAGGGCTTCCGAACGGGGAGCTGTTTTTT.